This TCR beta chain originates from a study of T cells in Graves' hyperthyroidism and ophthalmopathy. The CDR3 sequence is 12 residues long. Germline CDR1 is KGHDR and CDR2 is SFDVKD. V was cut by 4 bases and J by 5 bases, with 7 bases left in between. Amplified TCR beta CDR3 regions derived from RNA transcripts. First-round RT-PCR of the TCR CDR3 relied on the HTBI primer set. TCRdb re-called the multiplex PCR reads with MiXCR, one entry per CDR3 protein. The data show about 560,000 distinct CDR3 sequences, 16% seen once. The table lists this clonotype with many counts. What was sequenced was blood. This sequence joins TRBV24-1 and TRBJ2-5, with D unclear. This TCR came from a woman between 18 and 29 years old with Graves' hyperthyroidism. CDR3 loop: CATSDDSETQYF. The DNA for the CDR3 is TGTGCCACCAGTGACGACTCTGAGACCCAGTACTTC.